The 25 T cell receptor beta chains listed next were all sequenced from one sample in a study of blood T cells in healthy people across ages. The authors ran a second PCR of roughly 6 to 12 cycles using a sample-barcoded 5' primer and a J-beta primer mix. MiXCR, run by TCRdb on the 5' RACE reads, gives a single entry per CDR3 protein. The repertoire has about 1,600,000 distinct CDR3 sequences, around 39% of them found once; the top ten carry under 8%. The sequencing sample was made of blood. These receptors were obtained from a woman under 30 in good health.

This chain connects TRBV25-1 to TRBJ2-7, with TRBD2 as a possible D gene (6 bases). The CDR3 covers 14 residues. The germline CDR1 and CDR2 sequences are MGHDK and SYGVNS. Trimming left V 5 bases short and J 0 bases short, with 11 bases between. The CDR3 DNA is TGTGCCAGCAGTAAGGCGGGACGCTCCTACGAGCAGTACTTC. It is translated as CASSKAGRSYEQYF.

This chain joins TRBV10-3 and TRBJ1-1; 9 positions agree with TRBD1. The germline CDR1 and CDR2 sequences are ENHRY and SYGVKD. The CDR3 covers 16 residues. The J segment lost 0 bases and the V segment lost 4 bases, leaving 6 bases of the junction unmatched. The DNA of the CDR3 is TGTGCCATCAGTGTCACAGGGGGCACCATGAACACTGAAGCTTTCTTT. Residues: CAISVTGGTMNTEAFF.

For this clonotype: A read error may account for a junction end that differs from germline. V usage is TRBV5-1 and J usage is TRBJ2-7; TRBD1 aligns across 7 bases. The germline V gene has CDR1 SGHRS and CDR2 YFSETQ. The CDR3 totals 16 residues. Written as DNA, the CDR3 is TGCGCCGGCAGCCTCGGAAGTCGACAGGGTAACTACGAGCAGTACTTC. It yields the protein CAGSLGSRQGNYEQYF.

The J gene is TRBJ1-5, the V gene TRBV25-1; TRBD1 agrees at 12 bases. The CDR3 length is 15 residues. J was trimmed by 6 bases and V by 3 bases; bases with no gene match: 3. CDR1 is MGHDK, CDR2 SYGVNS, per germline. As DNA, the CDR3 is TGTGCCAGCAGTGAGGGACAGGGGGCCAGTCAGCCCCAGCATTTT. Translating it yields CASSEGQGASQPQHF.

This clonotype was counted only a few times. The gene calls are TRBV7-2 and TRBJ2-5; D assignment may be TRBD1 or TRBD2 (5 bases each). CDR1 is SGHTA and CDR2 is FQGNSA in the germline V gene. The CDR3 runs to 13 residues. With 6 bases removed from V and 4 bases from J, the gap between germline ends came to 12 bases. CDR3 in DNA: TGTGCCAGCAGACCGGGACGTTTAGAGACCCAGTACTTC. Protein: CASRPGRLETQYF.

The rearrangement uses TRBV5-1 and TRBJ2-7; tentative D call: TRBD1 (6 bases). CDR1 is SGHRS and CDR2 is YFSETQ in the germline V gene. CDR3 size: 12 residues. The V gene lost 5 bases and the J gene lost 6 bases, with 12 bases spanning the gap. In DNA, the CDR3 is TGCGCCAGCAGATCAGGGGCCTGCGAGCAGTACTTC. It is translated as CASRSGACEQYF.

Worth noting for this clonotype: Since a much larger clone is just one base distant, this may be a read error. The chain links TRBV29-1 to TRBJ1-2; D remains ambiguous. Between the trimmed V and J ends, which lost 4 bases and 7 bases, there was a span of 16 bases. CDR3 length equals 13 residues. Germline V gives CDR1 SQVTM, CDR2 ANQGSEA. CDR3: CSVAGTEVRGYTF. DNA for the CDR3: TGCAGCGTTGCGGGAACAGAAGTTCGTGGCTACACCTTC.

This clonotype was seen once. A read error may explain this, as a much larger clone is one base away. The CDR3 DNA sequence: TGTGCCAGCAGTTTAGGGGGAGCTAACTATGGCTACATCTTC. It encodes CASSLGGANYGYIF. This chain uses TRBV12-3 or TRBV12-4 with TRBJ1-2; D remains ambiguous. The CDR3 length is 14 residues.

The sample holds many counts of this clonotype. The CDR3 coding sequence is TGTGCCAGCAGCTTGGCGCGGCCCTACGAGCAGTACTTC. Translating it yields CASSLARPYEQYF. The V gene is TRBV7-2, the J gene TRBJ2-7; no firm D call. V was shortened by 3 bases and J by 2 bases, with 8 bases between the two germline ends. This CDR3 comprises 13 residues. Germline assignment: CDR1 SGHTA and CDR2 FQGNSA.

J is TRBJ2-7 and V is TRBV20-1, with 15 nucleotides matching TRBD2. Per the germline V gene, CDR1 is DFQATT and CDR2 is SNEGSKA (reference sequence). The junction had 12 bases not matched to a gene; V was cut back by 6 bases and J by 0 bases. The length of the CDR3 is 18 residues. CDR3 bases: TGCAGTGCCGCGCCGTTGGGACTAGCGGGAGGAACCTCCTACGAGCAGTACTTC. Encoded protein: CSAAPLGLAGGTSYEQYF.

V usage is TRBV9 and J usage is TRBJ2-5; D not resolved. The J call is doubtful: the DNA matches TRBJ2-1 better. The CDR3 is 17 residues long. Per the germline V gene, CDR1 is SGDLS and CDR2 is YYNGEE. For the CDR3, the DNA is TGTGCCAGCAGCGTAAAGGCTCGACCATACCCCCAAGAGACCCAGTTCTTC. Its protein product is CASSVKARPYPQETQFF.

This chain connects TRBV29-1 to TRBJ2-1, with 8 nucleotides matching TRBD1. The V gene's germline CDR1 is SQVTM and CDR2 ANQGSEA. Unmatched junction bases numbered 15, after V lost 7 bases and J lost 4 bases. The CDR3 runs to 16 residues. CDR3 amino acids: CSATDADRVGYNEQFF. For the CDR3, the DNA is TGCAGCGCCACTGATGCGGACAGGGTCGGTTACAATGAGCAGTTCTTC.

This chain joins TRBV11-1 and TRBJ2-5; 7 bases are shared with TRBD1. TRBJ2-7 explains the end of the DNA better; the J call may be wrong. Germline V lookup: CDR1 SGHAT, CDR2 FQDESV (reference sequence). The CDR3 is made up of 21 amino acids. CDR3 DNA sequence: TGTGCCAGCAGCTTACTACCCCGTGGGACAGACCCTAGGAAGCAAACCTACGAGCAGTACTTC. Translation gives CASSLLPRGTDPRKQTYEQYF.

This clonotype was counted a few times. This chain uses TRBV9 with TRBJ2-1; TRBD2 aligns across 9 bases. The trim removed 2 bases at V and 7 bases at J, leaving 4 bases unmatched. CDR3 length: 14 residues. Germline CDR1 is SGDLS and CDR2 is YYNGEE. The CDR3 spells CASSVTSGRNEQFF. CDR3 bases: TGTGCCAGCAGCGTCACAAGCGGGAGGAATGAGCAGTTCTTC.

CDR3 residues: CASSWTNQGGREKLFF. In DNA form, the CDR3 reads TGTGCCAGCAGCTGGACCAACCAGGGTGGGCGGGAAAAACTGTTTTTT. The genes are TRBV5-5 and TRBJ1-4; a possible D gene is TRBD1 (5 bases). Germline CDR1 reads SGHKS; CDR2 reads YYEKEE (reference sequence). The ends were cut back, 3 bases at V and 8 bases at J, with 20 bases in the middle. The CDR3 is 16 amino acids.

The chain couples TRBV6-5 to TRBJ1-2; 12 nucleotides line up with TRBD1. The CDR3 has 19 amino acids. CDR1 is MNHEY and CDR2 is SVGAGI in the germline V gene. V lost 4 bases and J lost 4; bases outside the gene matches: 16. CDR3 sequence: CASSSTSGTGGRYPYGYTF. The CDR3 DNA is TGTGCCAGCAGTTCAACCTCCGGGACAGGGGGCCGCTACCCCTATGGCTACACCTTC.

Only one count was recorded for this clonotype. J is TRBJ1-6 and V is TRBV27, with D possibly matching TRBD1 (5 bases). Between the trimmed V and J ends, which lost 5 bases and 9 bases, there was a span of 17 bases. Germline V gene data show CDR1 as MNHEY and CDR2 as SMNVEV (reference sequence). There are 15 residues in the CDR3. CDR3 DNA sequence: TGTGCCAGCAGTGCCGCTGTACACAGGCTTTCACCCCTCCACTTT. It encodes CASSAAVHRLSPLHF.

The table lists this clonotype with a few counts. This chain links TRBV2 with TRBJ2-4; D may be TRBD1 or TRBD2 (6 bases each). Per the germline V gene, CDR1 is SNHLY and CDR2 is FYNNEI. The CDR3 sequence is 13 residues long. V was shortened by 7 bases and J by 11 bases, with 18 bases between the two germline ends. The CDR3 loop reads CASTIEGGALQYF. The CDR3 DNA reads as TGTGCCAGCACCATCGAGGGGGGAGCTCTTCAGTACTTC.

Regarding this clonotype: A single base separates this from a much larger clone, so it may be a read error. The rearrangement links TRBV6-1 to TRBJ2-7; D is uncertain. This CDR3 is built from 10 residues. Germline V CDR1 and CDR2: MNHNS, SASEGT. The CDR3 here is CVSSAYEQYF. In nucleotides, the CDR3 is TGTGTCAGCAGTGCCTACGAGCAGTACTTC.

The V gene is TRBV5-1, the J gene TRBJ2-5; 9 bases align to TRBD1. CDR1 is SGHRS, CDR2 YFSETQ, per germline. The J segment lost 5 bases and the V segment lost 3 bases, leaving 11 bases of the junction unmatched. CDR3 size: 16 residues. CDR3 DNA sequence: TGCGCCAGCAGCTCCACCGGGACAGGGACCGGGGAGACCCAGTACTTC. It codes for CASSSTGTGTGETQYF.

The chain uses TRBV2 and TRBJ1-2; D is ambiguous. CDR1 is SNHLY and CDR2 is FYNNEI in the germline V gene. Trimming removed 1 base from V and 1 base from J, with 13 bases in between. This CDR3 has 16 residues. This CDR3 reads CASSEGYIGHNYGYTF. CDR3 sequence (DNA): TGTGCCAGCAGTGAAGGATATATAGGGCATAACTATGGCTACACCTTC.

This clonotype was seen a handful of times. CDR3 sequence reads: CASSWDSGVKTQYF. CDR3 in DNA: TGTGCCAGCAGTTGGGACTCCGGCGTAAAGACCCAGTACTTC. The chain couples TRBV12-3 or TRBV12-4 to TRBJ2-5; D perhaps matches TRBD2 (6 bases). The germline V and J ends were trimmed by 4 bases and 6 bases, with 15 bases remaining between them. This CDR3 is built from 14 residues.

The rearrangement joins TRBV6-6 to TRBJ2-7, with TRBD2 identical over 14 bases. After removal of 8 bases from V and 7 bases from J, the junction contained 7 bases not matched to a gene. Germline V gene sequence: CDR1 MNHNY, CDR2 SVGAGI (reference sequence). This CDR3 has 14 amino acids. The CDR3 spells CASRRLAGGYEQYF. CDR3 nucleotides: TGTGCCAGCCGAAGACTAGCGGGAGGGTATGAGCAGTACTTC.

The chain has TRBV6-5 and TRBJ2-7, with D tentatively TRBD2 (6 bases). Germline lookup yields CDR1 MNHEY and CDR2 SVGAGI. The V and J ends lost 4 bases and 0 bases respectively, with 10 bases between them. This CDR3 is built from 14 residues. CDR3 DNA: TGTGCCAGCAGTTCCGGGGGAGCCTCCTACGAGCAGTACTTC. It specifies CASSSGGASYEQYF.

This clonotype was seen only a few times. The CDR3 DNA reads as TGTGCCAGCTTGGGAGACCCGGGGGCGGGAAATGAGCAGTTCTTC. This encodes CASLGDPGAGNEQFF. This sequence joins TRBV11-2 and TRBJ2-1; the D gene could be TRBD1 or TRBD2 (6 bases each). There are 15 residues in the CDR3. Trimming cost V 8 bases and J 7 bases, with 21 bases left between them. The germline CDR1 and CDR2 sequences are SGHAT and FQNNGV.